This T cell receptor beta chain is from a study of shared clonotypes between healthy human individuals. This clone was detected once. Clones were read by immunoSEQ multiplex PCR, and TCRdb kept only the in-frame ones, dropping some. This table has approximately 940,000 clones, approximately 80% appearing once. Germline-derived CDR1 and CDR2 are SGHNT and YYREEE (reference sequence). The CDR3 totals 14 residues. The V end was cut by 7 bases, the J end by 2 bases, with 15 bases between. The genes are TRBV5-4 and TRBJ2-5; perhaps TRBD2 as D (5 bases). Sequencing input: memory CD4+ T cells sorted from blood. The subset denotes: CD45RA-negative fraction. The clonotype originates from a man younger than 30 in good health. The CDR3 loop reads CASSGGSLQETQYF. The CDR3 DNA reads TGTGCCAGCTCCGGAGGAAGCCTTCAAGAGACCCAGTACTTC. The full variable domain, with the rest looked up from reference TRBV5-4 and TRBJ2-5, is ETGVTQSPTHLIKTRGQQVTLRCSSQSGHNTVSWYQQALGQGPQFIFQYYREEENGRGNFPPRFSGLQFPNYSSELNVNALELDDSALYLCASSGGSLQETQYFGPGTRLLVL.